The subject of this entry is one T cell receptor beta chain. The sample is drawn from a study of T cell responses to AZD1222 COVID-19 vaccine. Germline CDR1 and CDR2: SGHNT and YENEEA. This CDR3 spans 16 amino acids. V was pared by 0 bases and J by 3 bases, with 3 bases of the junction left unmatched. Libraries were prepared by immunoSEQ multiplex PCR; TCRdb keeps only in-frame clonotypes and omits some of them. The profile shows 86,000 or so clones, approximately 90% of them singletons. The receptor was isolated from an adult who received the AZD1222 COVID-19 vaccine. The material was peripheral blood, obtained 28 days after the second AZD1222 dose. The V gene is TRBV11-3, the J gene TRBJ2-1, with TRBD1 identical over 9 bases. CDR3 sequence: CASSLDGQGRYNEQFF. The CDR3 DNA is TGTGCCAGCAGCTTAGACGGACAGGGGCGCTACAATGAGCAGTTCTTC.